Listed below are T cell receptor beta chains from one sample, sequenced in a study of blood T cell repertoires in COVID-19. Sequencing used immunoSEQ multiplex PCR; TCRdb keeps in-frame clones, though not all of them. Of 150,000 to 200,000 clones detected, roughly 84% appear once; the ten largest clones hold 7% to 7.5%. Sequenced material: PBMCs or T cells enriched from blood (not recorded which). The receptors originated from a woman aged 45-60 years who had recovered from COVID-19. CDR3s leave out the opening cysteine and the closing phenylalanine or tryptophan. D genes are given only for firm matches.

TRBV7-4,NA,ASSLAQRVNSPLH
TRBV3-1/TRBV3-2,TRBD1,ASSHQGTGRYNEQF
TRBV7-8,TRBD1,ASSQRTGGSYEQY
TRBV7-2,NA,ASSTETTTGQF
TRBV28,NA,ASSPRTRHNSPLH
TRBV10-3,NA,AISSGVYGYT
TRBV27,NA,ASSPFPPLTGSGWGTEAF
TRBV11-2,NA,ASSINRVRTDTQY
TRBV23-1,NA,ASSQSAHRENYGYT
TRBV19,NA,ASSISGRTEAF
TRBV27,NA,ASSSLELF
TRBV28,TRBD2,ASSFPGTSDVYEQY
TRBV4-1,TRBD1,ASSRSDRVTTDTQY
TRBV19,NA,ASSIDRSARTGELF
TRBV21-1,NA,ASRTGANNEQF
TRBV14,TRBD2,ASSHTPGRGTSFNEQF
TRBV19,TRBD1,ASSISGQVLTHGYT
TRBV6-2/TRBV6-3,NA,ASSYSQNMNSPLH
TRBV28,TRBD1,ASSRLLGQGAGGYT
TRBV5-1,NA,ASSLEGVGNTEAF
TRBV7-2,NA,ASSLSSGWDEQF
TRBV7-9,NA,ASSLNSGPHYGYT
TRBV5-1,TRBD2,ASMGTSGSSYEQY
TRBV2,NA,ASRSEEVPNTEAF
TRBV6-2/TRBV6-3,TRBD2,ASSKSSGRQYEQY
TRBV7-9,TRBD1,ASSGGQGDGYT
TRBV18,NA,ASSPLGGNTDTQY
TRBV11-3,NA,ASSFDGGPLDTQY
TRBV21-1,NA,ASAGVRWYEQY
TRBV11-3,TRBD2,ASSQGLAGGAQY
TRBV9,TRBD1,ASSAQQGYYSPLH
TRBV7-2,TRBD2,ASSFVLAGETQY
TRBV5-1,TRBD1,ASSEGAKISPLH
TRBV5-4,NA,ASRSGTSTDTQY
TRBV3-1/TRBV3-2,NA,ASSQGAGVTGNTIY
TRBV15,NA,ATSPSPGSRGETQY
TRBV7-9,NA,ATIGRRQETQY
TRBV7-9,NA,ASSFPLTGNYGYT
TRBV7-8,TRBD1,ASSSDRVNEKLF
TRBV5-1,TRBD1,ASGTGNTEAF
TRBV4-1,NA,ASSQDGGGSTEAF
TRBV5-1,TRBD2,ASSSGSGREIYNEQF
TRBV11-2,NA,ASSFVRGSSGNTIY
TRBV13,TRBD2,ASSLGLAGHNEQF
TRBV7-9,TRBD1,ASSPDTRDRIYGYT
TRBV19,TRBD1,ASSIRDRVSYNEQF
TRBV12-3/TRBV12-4,TRBD2,ASSPSGGGEQY
TRBV5-4,TRBD1,ASSSPGQGTYEQY
TRBV5-1,NA,ASSPGHRLDTEAF
TRBV7-9,NA,ASSLISIPEAF
TRBV6-5,NA,ASSYRDSGYGYT
TRBV7-7,NA,ASRPTGFGELF
TRBV2,NA,ASSVYGVGEKLF
TRBV18,NA,ASSTSEDQPQH